Given below is one TCR beta chain in context. This sample is drawn from a study of blood T cell repertoires in COVID-19. About the study: COVID-19 samples, acute and convalescent, were from the United States, Italy and Spain. T cells, B-cell-depleted T cells, or PBMCs provided the cDNA or gDNA that served as material.

V shed 5 bases and J 4 bases; nucleotides not matched to a gene: 4. In germline, CDR1 is GTSNPN, CDR2 SVGIG (reference sequence). This CDR3 has 13 amino acids. Authors' analysis steps: Reference gene primer amplification gave estimated nucleated cell counts. Measured with immunoSEQ multiplex PCR; TCRdb has only the in-frame clones, and not every one. V and J calls and clone size are copied from that table; D and trimming were computed from the DNA. There are around 250,000 clones in the sample; roughly 84% occur only once, and more than 1.5% lies in the top ten. The V gene is TRBV30, the J gene TRBJ1-1; 10 nucleotides align to TRBD1. Sequencing input: peripheral blood. This receptor was obtained from a woman aged 35 to 49 who had recovered from COVID-19. CDR3 sequence (DNA): TGTGCCTGGGACAGGGGGCAGGGCACTGAAGCTTTCTTT. Translating it yields CAWDRGQGTEAFF.